The clone carrying this T cell receptor beta chain showed up many times. The antigen remains undetermined. The sample comes from a study of T-cell reconstitution after alpha-beta-depleted transplantation in children. The CDR3 is 13 amino acids. V dropped 7 bases and J dropped 4 bases, with 11 bases sitting between them. Germline CDR1 and CDR2: MGHRA and YSYEKL. The study, taken as a whole, reports: Several hundred expanded graft clones reportedly supplied alpha-beta T cells about two months after transplant. T cells produced anew were the main source of T-cell counts and diversity one year after transplant. Some patients' high day-60 TCRbeta diversity was traced to surviving recipient T cells and thymic progenitors.

Construction of the TCRbeta library involved unique molecular identifiers. In TCRdb, the PCR reads were re-called with MiXCR into one record per CDR3 protein. This table holds around 300,000 distinct CDR3 sequences, approximately 10% found once. The TCR was taken from a male patient aged 2 to 10 who had a stem cell transplant for chronic granulomatous disease, so the T cells may come from the graft donor. This chain uses TRBV4-1 with TRBJ2-1; D unresolved. The specimen comprised peripheral blood, sampled 180 days after TCRalphabeta/CD19-depleted stem cell transplant. This chain's CDR3 is CASTPYGYNEQFF. In nucleotides, the CDR3 is TGCGCCAGCACCCCGTACGGGTACAATGAGCAGTTCTTC.